This entry lists 2 T cell receptor beta chains sequenced from one sample in a study of shared clonotypes between healthy human individuals. CD8 cells regarded as naive lacked CD45RO, were positively chosen for CCR7, and omitted terminally differentiated effector memory CD45RA+ cells. The table came from immunoSEQ multiplex PCR; TCRdb's copy has only in-frame clones and leaves some out. The sample includes nearly 2 million clones, roughly 94% seen only once; the top ten take 1.2%. Sequencing used naive CD8+ T cells sorted from blood. These receptors came from a man aged 18 to 30 in good health.

This chain uses TRBV27 with TRBJ2-3; weak D call: TRBD2 (6 bases). V gave up 4 bases and J gave up 2 bases, with 16 bases separating them. The CDR3 covers 16 residues. Germline V gives CDR1 MNHEY, CDR2 SMNVEV (reference sequence). CDR3 DNA sequence: TGTGCCAGCAGTTATTTGAGCGGGCTTCTCACAGATACGCAGTATTTT. Its protein is CASSYLSGLLTDTQYF.

This sequence joins TRBV7-8 and TRBJ2-3, with TRBD2 matching 11 bases. The CDR3 has 17 amino acids. In germline, CDR1 is SGHVS, CDR2 FQNEAQ. Losses at the gene ends were 5 bases for V and 1 base for J; bases not matched to a gene: 8. The CDR3 DNA reads TGTGCCAGCAGCCCCCGACTAGCGGGGAGTGGCACAGATACGCAGTATTTT. This gives the protein CASSPRLAGSGTDTQYF. The full variable domain, in which reference TRBV7-8 and TRBJ2-3 provide the parts outside the CDR3, is GAGVSQSPRYKVAKRGQDVALRCDPISGHVSLFWYQQALGQGPEFLTYFQNEAQLDKSGLPSDRFFAERPEGSVSTLKIQRTQQEDSAVYLCASSPRLAGSGTDTQYFGPGTRLTVL.